The clone carrying this TCR beta chain was recorded a few times. Combining iRepertoire HTBI primers with Arm-PCR of CDR3 regions, the authors built TCR beta libraries. Each CDR3 protein is one row after TCRdb ran MiXCR on the multiplex PCR reads. The table includes 420,000 or so distinct CDR3 sequences, about 15% detected once. Germline CDR1 is MDHEN and CDR2 is SYDVKM. The V gene end was trimmed by 5 bases and the J gene end by 10 bases; junction bases not matched to a gene: 9. This CDR3 comprises 15 residues. The data derive from a study of regulatory T cells in long-lasting Graves disease. Study-level background: Recently diagnosed Graves' patients had received antithyroid drugs for under 3 months.

Described time point: newly diagnosed GD, antithyroid drugs for less than 3 months. The TCR library was made from RNA that had been extracted from PBMCs in TRIzol. The same sample was also used in a study of T cells in Graves' hyperthyroidism and ophthalmopathy. That source notes: Blood also held most thyroid clonotypes expanded beyond 0.001.

The genes are TRBV28 and TRBJ2-1; TRBD2 matches at 12 bases. The sequencing here drew on peripheral blood mononuclear cells (PBMCs), taken at new diagnosis, from a patient treated with antithyroid drugs. The TCR originated in a woman in her late teens or twenties with Graves disease. Written as DNA, the CDR3 is TGTGCCAGCAGTCAGCCGGGACTAGCGGGTATGGAGCAGTTCTTC. Translation gives CASSQPGLAGMEQFF.